Below are 21 T cell receptor beta chains sequenced from a single sample in a study of cytomegalovirus exposure and HLA in healthy donors. 13 Jbeta primers and 60 Vbeta primers were used for the PCR. The protocol was immunoSEQ multiplex PCR, while the TCRdb copy is restricted to in-frame clones and leaves out a portion. The repertoire has around 60,000 clones, around 80% of them found once; the top ten carry 5.5% to 7%. Sequenced sample: PBMCs. These receptors were collected from a male donor in good health and CMV-seronegative.

The chain couples TRBV4-2 to TRBJ1-2; D possibly corresponds to TRBD1 (6 bases). Germline-derived CDR1 and CDR2 are LGHNA and YNFKEQ. The CDR3 length is 21 residues. V was cut by 0 bases and J by 5 bases, with 31 bases left in between. The CDR3 protein is CASSQDGGEQGRAPRGYGYTF. The CDR3 nucleotides are TGTGCCAGCAGCCAAGATGGGGGGGAACAGGGCAGGGCACCAAGAGGTTATGGCTACACCTTC.

This chain connects TRBV5-4 to TRBJ1-6; 7 nucleotides align to TRBD1. With V trimmed by 4 bases and J by 10 bases, 11 bases remained unmatched. Germline values: CDR1 SGHNT, CDR2 YYREEE (reference sequence). The CDR3 length is 15 residues. The CDR3 bases are TGTGCCAGCAGCCCGCAACAGGGGCAAAGCTCACCCCTCCACTTT. This encodes CASSPQQGQSSPLHF.

The chain has TRBV5-1 and TRBJ2-7, with 11 bases fitting TRBD2. The CDR3 is 15 amino acids. Germline trimming cut 6 bases from V and 0 bases from J; bases unmatched to any gene: 5. Germline V gives CDR1 SGHRS, CDR2 YFSETQ. The CDR3 spells CASTALAGGSYEQYF. The CDR3 coding sequence is TGCGCCAGCACTGCCCTAGCGGGGGGCTCCTACGAGCAGTACTTC.

The J gene is TRBJ2-1, the V gene TRBV7-3; TRBD1 is a possible D gene (6 bases). V lost 1 base to trimming and J lost 9 bases, with 19 bases between them. The CDR3 consists of 16 residues. Per germline, CDR1 SGHTA and CDR2 FQGTGA. The CDR3 sequence is CASSLIAGTTNSEQFF. The CDR3 DNA follows: TGTGCCAGCAGCTTAATTGCAGGGACAACGAACTCTGAGCAGTTCTTC.

This clone occurred a few times. The chain uses TRBV30 and TRBJ2-7, with 8 bases lining up with TRBD2. Germline values: CDR1 GTSNPN, CDR2 SVGIG (reference sequence). J gave up 6 bases and V 0 bases, and 7 bases lay outside the gene matches. This CDR3 is built from 14 residues. Here the CDR3 reads CAWSVDGGAAEQYF. In DNA form, the CDR3 reads TGTGCCTGGAGTGTAGACGGGGGGGCCGCCGAGCAGTACTTC.

Comment on this clone: A read error is likely, as this CDR3 ends without the conserved phenylalanine or tryptophan. The chain uses TRBV11-2 and TRBJ1-1, with 7 bases lining up with TRBD1. The trim removed 5 bases at V and 4 bases at J, leaving 7 bases unmatched. In germline, CDR1 is SGHAT, CDR2 FQNNGV. The CDR3 covers 14 residues. The CDR3 loop is CASSPQGPSTEAFL. For the CDR3, the DNA is TGTGCCAGCAGCCCACAGGGGCCCTCCACTGAAGCTTTCCTT.

The chain has TRBV6-5 and TRBJ1-2, with D maybe TRBD1 (5 bases). CDR3 length equals 15 residues. CDR1 is MNHEY and CDR2 is SVGAGI in the germline V gene. V lost 0 bases and J lost 4, with 12 bases in between. The CDR3 bases are TGTGCCAGCAGTTACTCCGCCGGGGGAGCCTATGGCTACACCTTC. This translates into CASSYSAGGAYGYTF.

This clone was counted once. The chain carries TRBV10-3 and TRBJ1-6, with 8 nucleotides matching TRBD1. The CDR3 consists of 16 residues. Germline V gene sequence: CDR1 ENHRY, CDR2 SYGVKD. Trimming took 5 bases from V and 4 from J; bases not matched to a gene: 7. CDR3 nucleotides: TGTGCCATCAGTCCTGGACAGGGAGGGTATAATTCACCCCTCCACTTT. Translated, it gives CAISPGQGGYNSPLHF.

This chain links TRBV5-1 with TRBJ1-4; 7 bases are shared with TRBD1. V trimming: 1 base; J trimming: 6 bases; junction bases outside the gene matches: 9. The CDR3 is made up of 16 amino acids. Germline V lookup: CDR1 SGHRS, CDR2 YFSETQ. Here the CDR3 reads CASSLLAGTAYEKLFF. The DNA of the CDR3 is TGCGCCAGCAGCTTGTTGGCCGGGACAGCCTATGAAAAACTGTTTTTT.

The V gene is TRBV18, the J gene TRBJ2-7; D possibly corresponds to TRBD1 (5 bases). V lost 3 bases and J lost 0, with 15 bases in between. In germline, CDR1 is KGHSH, CDR2 LQKENI. The CDR3 is made up of 16 amino acids. CDR3 amino acids: CASSPLRDSYSYEQYF. The CDR3 DNA is TGTGCCAGCTCACCGCTCCGCGACAGCTACTCCTACGAGCAGTACTTC.

The rearrangement joins TRBV4-2 to TRBJ1-1; D may be TRBD1 (5 bases). The CDR3 runs to 16 residues. Deletions cut 3 bases from V and 5 bases from J, with 19 bases between. The germline gives CDR1 LGHNA, CDR2 YNFKEQ. The CDR3 is CASSQGSPGDRTEAFF. For the CDR3, the DNA is TGTGCCAGCAGCCAGGGATCTCCGGGGGATCGGACTGAAGCTTTCTTT.

The J gene is TRBJ2-6, the V gene TRBV27, with D maybe TRBD1 (6 bases). Germline CDR1 MNHEY, CDR2 SMNVEV (reference sequence). The CDR3 spans 15 residues. Trimming took 6 bases from V and 2 from J, leaving 11 bases between them. The CDR3 protein is CASRRPGAGANVLTF. CDR3 nucleotides: TGTGCCAGCAGACGCCCAGGGGCTGGGGCCAACGTCCTGACTTTC.

This chain connects TRBV5-6 to TRBJ2-1; no firm D call. The V end lost 0 bases, the J end lost 4 bases, and 14 bases lay between the germline ends. Germline-derived CDR1 and CDR2 are SGHDT and YYEEEE. CDR3 size: 16 residues. The CDR3 loop is CASSLVAQARYNEQFF. The CDR3 DNA follows: TGTGCCAGCAGCTTGGTGGCGCAGGCCCGGTACAATGAGCAGTTCTTC.

The CDR3 loop reads CASSPRTSGGEETQYF. The DNA of the CDR3 is TGTGCCAGCAGCCCCCGGACTAGCGGGGGCGAGGAGACCCAGTACTTC. The gene calls are TRBV11-2 and TRBJ2-5; 13 bases are shared with TRBD2. Per germline, CDR1 SGHAT and CDR2 FQNNGV. The CDR3 has 16 amino acids. The trim removed 5 bases at V and 5 bases at J, leaving 8 bases unmatched. The full variable domain, rest sourced from reference TRBV11-2 and TRBJ2-5, is EAGVAQSPRYKIIEKRQSVAFWCNPISGHATLYWYQQILGQGPKLLIQFQNNGVVDDSQLPKDRFSAERLKGVDSTLKIQPAKLEDSAVYLCASSPRTSGGEETQYFGPGTRLLVL.

The V and J genes are TRBV7-2 and TRBJ2-1; 9 bases agree with TRBD2. Germline assignment: CDR1 SGHTA and CDR2 FQGNSA. The CDR3 runs 15 residues. V shed 3 bases, J shed 12 bases, and the junction held 12 bases outside the gene matches. The CDR3 spells CASSFPASGAAGQFF. For the CDR3, the DNA is TGTGCCAGCAGCTTTCCGGCTAGCGGGGCCGCAGGGCAGTTCTTC.

The chain carries TRBV5-1 and TRBJ1-5; no clear D gene. Germline assignment: CDR1 SGHRS and CDR2 YFSETQ. The CDR3 loop spans 13 amino acids. Trimming shortened V by 2 bases and J by 5 bases, and 8 bases separated the two germline ends. The CDR3 reads CASSFGWDQPQHF. DNA of the CDR3: TGCGCCAGCAGCTTCGGGTGGGATCAGCCCCAGCATTTT.

This chain links TRBV4-2 with TRBJ1-2, with D unclear. Trimming stripped 2 bases from V and 4 bases from J, with 8 bases between. Germline V gene data show CDR1 as LGHNA and CDR2 as YNFKEQ. CDR3 length equals 13 residues. CDR3 nucleotides: TGTGCCAGCAGCCAAATAGAGCTCTATGGCTACACCTTC. This translates into CASSQIELYGYTF.

The gene calls are TRBV19 and TRBJ1-2; 12 bases agree with TRBD1. The J segment lost 8 bases and the V segment lost 6 bases, leaving 7 bases of the junction unmatched. The CDR3 spans 14 residues. CDR1 and CDR2 (germline): LNHDA, SQIVND (reference sequence). The CDR3 loop is CASSPGTGGEGYTF. The DNA for the CDR3 is TGTGCCAGTAGCCCAGGGACAGGGGGCGAAGGCTACACCTTC.

The rearrangement uses TRBV11-3 and TRBJ1-1; 9 nucleotides agree with TRBD1. Germline V gene sequence: CDR1 SGHNT, CDR2 YENEEA. Trimming removed 3 bases from V and 2 bases from J; junction bases left unmatched: 10. The CDR3 has 17 residues. CDR3 amino acids: CASSLGRGQGINTEAFF. The DNA for the CDR3 is TGTGCCAGCAGCTTGGGTCGTGGACAGGGGATAAACACTGAAGCTTTCTTT.

The table lists this clone with a count of one. The rearrangement uses TRBV9 and TRBJ2-5; 9 bases fit TRBD2. This CDR3 has 14 amino acids. The germline CDR1 and CDR2 sequences are SGDLS and YYNGEE. After removal of 4 bases from V and 4 bases from J, the junction contained 5 bases not matched to a gene. CDR3 region: CASSPSGGPETQYF. The CDR3, as DNA: TGTGCCAGCAGCCCCAGCGGGGGGCCAGAGACCCAGTACTTC.

The J gene is TRBJ1-2, the V gene TRBV5-1; 7 nucleotides align to TRBD1. The V and J ends lost 7 bases and 6 bases, in that order; junction bases with no gene match: 9. The CDR3 has 13 amino acids. The germline V gene has CDR1 SGHRS and CDR2 YFSETQ. CDR3 sequence: CASPTGEGDGYTF. In DNA, the CDR3 is TGCGCCAGCCCCACAGGGGAAGGCGATGGCTACACCTTC.